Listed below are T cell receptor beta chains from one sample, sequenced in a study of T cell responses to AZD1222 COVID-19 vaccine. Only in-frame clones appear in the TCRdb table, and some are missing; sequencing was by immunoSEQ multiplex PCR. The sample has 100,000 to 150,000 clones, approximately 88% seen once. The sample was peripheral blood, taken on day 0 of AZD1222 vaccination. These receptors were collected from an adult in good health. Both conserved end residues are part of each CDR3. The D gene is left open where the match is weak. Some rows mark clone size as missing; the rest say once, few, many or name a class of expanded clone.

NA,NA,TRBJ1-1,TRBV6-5,CAARGRANTEAFF,TGTGCCGCCCGCGGACGGGCGAACACTGAAGCTTTCTTT
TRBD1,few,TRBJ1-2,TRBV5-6,CASSLRGAQGGYGYTF,TGTGCCAGCAGCTTGAGGGGGGCACAGGGGGGCTATGGCTACACCTTC
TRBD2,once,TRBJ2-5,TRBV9,CASSVSGLAGQETQYF,TGTGCCAGCAGCGTAAGTGGTCTAGCGGGACAAGAGACCCAGTACTTC
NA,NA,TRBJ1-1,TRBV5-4,CASSPTPNTEAFF,TGTGCCAGCAGCCCGACACCAAACACTGAAGCTTTCTTT
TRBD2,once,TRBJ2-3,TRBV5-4,CASSRSGGPADTQYF,TGTGCCAGCAGCCGTAGCGGGGGGCCCGCAGATACGCAGTATTTT
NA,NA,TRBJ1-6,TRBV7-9,CASSLGSENSPLHF,TGTGCCAGCAGCTTAGGGTCAGAGAATTCACCCCTCCACTTT
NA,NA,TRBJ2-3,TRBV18,CASSPVQVTDTQYF,TGTGCCAGCTCACCAGTGCAGGTCACAGATACGCAGTATTTT
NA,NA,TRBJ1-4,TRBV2,CASSEEGVVLFF,TGTGCCAGCAGTGAAGAAGGGGTAGTGCTGTTTTTT
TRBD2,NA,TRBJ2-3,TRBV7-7,CASSQTSGGTDTQYF,TGTGCCAGCAGCCAAACTAGCGGGGGCACAGATACGCAGTATTTT
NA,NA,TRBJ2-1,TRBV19,CASSYSSYNEQFF,TGTGCCAGTAGTTATAGCTCCTACAATGAGCAGTTCTTC
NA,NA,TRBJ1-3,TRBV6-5,CASSRTVSGNTIYF,TGTGCCAGCAGTCGGACAGTGTCTGGAAACACCATATATTTT
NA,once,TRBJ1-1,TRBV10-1,CASSEKGGYTEAFF,TGCGCCAGCAGTGAAAAAGGAGGGTACACTGAAGCTTTCTTT
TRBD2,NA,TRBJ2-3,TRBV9,CASSVVGLAGPTDTQYF,TGTGCCAGCAGCGTAGTAGGACTAGCGGGACCCACAGATACGCAGTATTTT
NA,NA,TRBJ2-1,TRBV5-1,CASNPRGASYYNEQFF,TGCGCCAGCAACCCACGGGGGGCCTCCTATTACAATGAGCAGTTCTTC
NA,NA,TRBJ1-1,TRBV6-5,CASSANTEAFF,TGTGCCAGCTCGGCGAACACTGAAGCTTTCTTT
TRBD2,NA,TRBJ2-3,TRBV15,CATSTASGPSTDTQYF,TGTGCCACCAGCACCGCTAGCGGGCCTAGCACAGATACGCAGTATTTT
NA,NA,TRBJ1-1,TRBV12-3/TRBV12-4,CASSFDTIAFF,TGTGCCAGCAGTTTCGACACCATAGCTTTCTTT
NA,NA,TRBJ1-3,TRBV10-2,CASSESYSGNTIYF,TGCGCCAGCAGTGAGTCTTACTCTGGAAACACCATATATTTT
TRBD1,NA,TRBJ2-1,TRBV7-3,CASSLIVLTGGEQFF,TGTGCCAGCAGCTTAATTGTCTTGACAGGGGGCGAGCAGTTCTTC
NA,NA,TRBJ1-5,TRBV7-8,CASSGGSNQPQHF,TGTGCCAGCAGCGGGGGTAGCAATCAGCCCCAGCATTTT
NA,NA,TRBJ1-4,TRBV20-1,CSARVGEKLFF,TGCAGTGCTAGAGTAGGAGAAAAACTGTTTTTT
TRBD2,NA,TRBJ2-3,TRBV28,CASSLGTSGGGTDTQYF,TGTGCCAGCAGTTTGGGGACTAGCGGGGGTGGCACAGATACGCAGTATTTT
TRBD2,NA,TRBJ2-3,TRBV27,CASSLLAGGSDTQYF,TGTGCCAGCAGTTTATTAGCGGGGGGGTCAGATACGCAGTATTTT
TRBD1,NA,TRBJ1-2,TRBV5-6,CASSFGTGTFNYGYTF,TGTGCCAGCAGCTTCGGGACAGGGACATTTAACTATGGCTACACCTTC
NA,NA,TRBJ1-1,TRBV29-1,CSVEDQVVGTEAFF,TGCAGCGTTGAAGATCAGGTTGTTGGCACTGAAGCTTTCTTT
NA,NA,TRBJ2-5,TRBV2,CASREDSTQETQYF,TGTGCCAGCAGGGAGGACAGTACTCAAGAGACCCAGTACTTC
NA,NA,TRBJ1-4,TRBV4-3,CASSQSGPGEKLFF,TGCGCCAGCAGCCAATCGGGCCCTGGGGAAAAACTGTTTTTT
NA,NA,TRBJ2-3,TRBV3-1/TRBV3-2,CASSQSTDTQYF,TGTGCCAGCAGCCAAAGCACAGATACGCAGTATTTT
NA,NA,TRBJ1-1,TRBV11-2,CASSGRTLGTLDTEAFF,TGTGCCAGCAGCGGACGTACCCTTGGGACGCTGGACACTGAAGCTTTCTTT
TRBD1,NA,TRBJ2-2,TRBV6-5,CASKVGQVTGELFF,TGTGCCAGCAAGGTGGGACAGGTCACCGGGGAGCTGTTTTTT
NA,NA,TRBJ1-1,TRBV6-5,CASSYGGIGAEAFF,TGTGCCAGCAGTTACGGGGGGATCGGCGCTGAAGCTTTCTTT
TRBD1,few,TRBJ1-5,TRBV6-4,CASSAGTAQPQHF,TGTGCCAGCAGTGCCGGGACAGCCCAGCCCCAGCATTTT
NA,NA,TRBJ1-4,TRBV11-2,CASSPRQGSTLNEKLFF,TGTGCCAGCAGCCCCCGGCAGGGTTCTACCCTTAATGAAAAACTGTTTTTT
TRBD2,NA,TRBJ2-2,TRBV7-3,CASSLTSGTGELFF,TGTGCCAGCAGCTTGACTAGCGGTACCGGGGAGCTGTTTTTT
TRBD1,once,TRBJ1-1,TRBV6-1,CASSGTGVTEAFF,TGTGCCAGCAGCGGGACAGGGGTCACTGAAGCTTTCTTT
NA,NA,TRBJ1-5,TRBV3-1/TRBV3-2,CASSQDRAQGQPQHF,TGTGCCAGCAGCCAAGATCGGGCACAGGGACAGCCCCAGCATTTT
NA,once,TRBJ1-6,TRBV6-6,CASRGTQGMNNSPLHF,TGTGCCAGCAGGGGGACGCAGGGTATGAATAATTCACCCCTCCACTTT
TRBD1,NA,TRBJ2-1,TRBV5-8,CASSFAGGQGANEQFF,TGTGCCAGCAGCTTCGCAGGGGGACAGGGGGCTAATGAGCAGTTCTTC
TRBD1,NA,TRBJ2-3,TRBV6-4,CASSETGQGSDTQYF,TGTGCCAGCAGTGAGACGGGACAGGGGAGCGATACGCAGTATTTT
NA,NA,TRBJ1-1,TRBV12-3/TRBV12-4,CASTRQLNTEAFF,TGTGCCAGCACCAGACAGTTGAACACTGAAGCTTTCTTT
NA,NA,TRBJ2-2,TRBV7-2,CASKSGNTGELFF,TGTGCCAGCAAGAGTGGGAACACCGGGGAGCTGTTTTTT
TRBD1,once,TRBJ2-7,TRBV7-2,CASSLGQVYEQYF,TGTGCCAGCAGCTTGGGACAGGTCTACGAGCAGTACTTC
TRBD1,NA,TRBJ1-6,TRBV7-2,CASSSTGVLQSSPLHF,TGTGCCAGCAGCTCAACAGGGGTCCTCCAGTCGTCACCCCTCCACTTT
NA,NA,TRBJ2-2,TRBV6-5,CASSITGPGELFF,TGTGCCAGCAGTATCACAGGTCCCGGGGAGCTGTTTTTT
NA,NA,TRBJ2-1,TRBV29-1,CSVGGSRLEQFF,TGCAGCGTTGGGGGGTCGAGGCTTGAGCAGTTCTTC
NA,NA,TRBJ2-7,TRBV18,CASSPPGGLNEQYF,TGTGCCAGCTCACCACCCGGGGGCTTGAACGAGCAGTACTTC
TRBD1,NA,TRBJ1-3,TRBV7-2,CASSARTGSSGNTIYF,TGTGCCAGCAGCGCCCGGACAGGTTCTTCTGGAAACACCATATATTTT
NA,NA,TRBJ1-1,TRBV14,CASSQDQGATGLGNEAFF,TGTGCCAGCAGCCAAGATCAAGGGGCCACCGGTTTGGGGAACGAAGCTTTCTTT
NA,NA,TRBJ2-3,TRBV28,CASRSGSGDTQYF,TGTGCCAGCAGGTCAGGGTCCGGGGATACGCAGTATTTT